The 18 T cell receptor beta chains listed next were all sequenced from one sample in a study of CD8 T cells in ankylosing spondylitis. Notes on the study in general: Seven or eight highly homologous variants made up a TCR beta motif, and this motif appeared characteristic of ankylosing spondylitis blood.

Their antigens remain unidentified. From the 5' RACE reads, TCRdb called clonotypes with MiXCR, one entry per CDR3 protein. The sample contains approximately 400,000 distinct CDR3 sequences, roughly a sixth of which appear only once. Sequencing input: blood, either unsorted or a sorted T cell fraction (not recorded which). The receptors shown here come from a male donor with ankylosing spondylitis.

This clonotype appeared a few times. The rearrangement uses TRBV4-2 and TRBJ2-5; 8 bases fit TRBD1. Germline assignment: CDR1 LGHNA and CDR2 YNFKEQ. This CDR3 comprises 14 residues. The ends lost 1 base at V and 5 bases at J; junction bases unmatched: 3. The CDR3 nucleotides read TGTGCCAGCAGCCAAGGCCGACAGGGGGAGACCCAGTACTTC. Translated, it gives CASSQGRQGETQYF.

This clonotype occurred a few times. The chain links TRBV6-5 to TRBJ1-6, with unresolved D. The V and J ends lost 0 bases and 9 bases respectively, with 12 bases between them. Per the germline V gene, CDR1 is MNHEY and CDR2 is SVGAGI. The CDR3 totals 15 residues. The CDR3 protein is CASSYSNSFSSPLHF. CDR3 DNA: TGTGCCAGCAGTTACTCGAATAGTTTTAGTTCACCCCTCCACTTT.

This chain connects TRBV28 to TRBJ2-1, with 9 bases identical to TRBD2. V was clipped by 5 bases and J by 15 bases; unmatched bases: 8. The CDR3 consists of 12 residues. Germline V lookup: CDR1 MDHEN, CDR2 SYDVKM. The CDR3 reads CASSPGVAGAFF. In DNA form, the CDR3 reads TGTGCCAGCAGTCCAGGGGTAGCGGGGGCGTTCTTC.

V is TRBV7-3 and J is TRBJ2-1; D remains unclear. CDR3 length equals 15 residues. Trimming shortened V by 1 base and J by 9 bases, and 16 bases separated the two germline ends. CDR1 and CDR2 (germline): SGHTA, FQGTGA. CDR3 in DNA: TGTGCCAGCAGCTTAAGCGAATCCCCCCTGGGTGAGCAGTTCTTC. The encoded protein is CASSLSESPLGEQFF.

This clonotype was detected ten times or more. The J gene is TRBJ1-1, the V gene TRBV29-1, with D unclear. The V and J ends lost 4 bases and 1 base respectively, with 10 bases between them. Germline CDR1 is SQVTM and CDR2 is ANQGSEA. The CDR3 spans 13 residues. CDR3 amino acids: CSVGKGENTEAFF. The CDR3 bases are TGCAGCGTTGGAAAAGGAGAGAACACTGAAGCTTTCTTT.

This clonotype was seen only a few times. The rearrangement links TRBV10-1 to TRBJ2-7; 8 bases map to TRBD2. The CDR3 length is 16 residues. Germline V CDR1 and CDR2: WNHNN, SYGVQD (reference sequence). V shed 6 bases and J 1 base; nucleotides not matched to a gene: 11. CDR3: CASSGASTSGSYEQYF. The DNA for the CDR3 is TGCGCCAGCAGCGGCGCGTCAACTAGCGGTTCCTACGAGCAGTACTTC.

The V call is TRBV5-6, the J call TRBJ2-2; the match to TRBD2 covers 10 bases. Germline CDR1 reads SGHDT; CDR2 reads YYEEEE. CDR3 length: 17 amino acids. With 2 bases clipped from V and 1 base from J, the junction kept 5 bases outside the gene matches. The CDR3 reads CASSFTTSGENTGELFF. The CDR3 nucleotides read TGTGCCAGCAGCTTCACAACTAGCGGGGAGAACACCGGGGAGCTGTTTTTT. The full variable domain, completed using reference TRBV5-6 and TRBJ2-2, is DAGVTQSPTHLIKTRGQQVTLRCSPKSGHDTVSWYQQALGQGPQFIFQYYEEEERQRGNFPDRFSGHQFPNYSSELNVNALLLGDSALYLCASSFTTSGENTGELFFGEGSRLTVL.

This clonotype has only a few counts. The chain couples TRBV5-1 to TRBJ2-7, with D perhaps TRBD1 (6 bases). This CDR3 region has 12 residues. The V gene lost 5 bases and the J gene lost 2 bases, with 8 bases spanning the gap. CDR1 is SGHRS, CDR2 YFSETQ, per germline. In nucleotides, the CDR3 is TGCGCCAGCAGAGGGACACCCTACGAGCAGTACTTC. Residues: CASRGTPYEQYF.

This chain connects TRBV6-1 to TRBJ2-3; TRBD2 matches at 12 bases. The trim removed 6 bases at V and 1 base at J, leaving 8 bases unmatched. CDR1 is MNHNS, CDR2 SASEGT, per germline. The CDR3 consists of 17 residues. The CDR3: CASSRAGLAGRTDTQYF. The CDR3 region has the DNA TGTGCCAGCAGCAGAGCTGGACTAGCGGGACGCACAGATACGCAGTATTTT.

The rearrangement uses TRBV5-1 and TRBJ2-3; 7 bases agree with TRBD1. The germline V gene has CDR1 SGHRS and CDR2 YFSETQ. This CDR3 comprises 18 residues. Germline trimming cut 7 bases from V and 1 base from J; bases unmatched to any gene: 18. The CDR3 reads CASDKQGKNSLGTDTQYF. In DNA form, the CDR3 reads TGCGCCAGCGACAAACAGGGGAAGAACTCGTTGGGCACAGATACGCAGTATTTT. The variable domain in full, with the rest retrieved from reference TRBV5-1 and TRBJ2-3, is KAGVTQTPRYLIKTRGQQVTLSCSPISGHRSVSWYQQTPGQGLQFLFEYFSETQRNKGNFPGRFSGRQFSNSRSEMNVSTLELGDSALYLCASDKQGKNSLGTDTQYFGPGTRLTVL.

The table lists this clonotype with a few counts. The chain has TRBV6-1 and TRBJ2-4; no clear D gene. The V and J ends lost 6 bases and 3 bases respectively, with 15 bases between them. Germline CDR1 MNHNS, CDR2 SASEGT. This CDR3 region has 15 residues. Here the CDR3 DNA reads TGTGCCAGCAGCTCTCCTAGGTTAGGCAAAAACATTCAGTACTTC. Residues: CASSSPRLGKNIQYF.

This clonotype was seen more than once but under ten times. The chain employs TRBV29-1 and TRBJ2-1; D perhaps matches TRBD1 (5 bases). Germline CDR1 and CDR2: SQVTM and ANQGSEA. The length of the CDR3 is 14 residues. Trimming removed 3 bases at V and 1 base at J, with 10 bases between. The CDR3 region is CSVEGQGSYNEQFF. CDR3 nucleotides: TGCAGCGTTGAGGGCCAGGGATCCTACAATGAGCAGTTCTTC.

This clonotype was seen a few times. This chain connects TRBV3-1 to TRBJ2-7, with TRBD2 matching 7 bases. With 6 bases clipped from V and 1 base from J, the junction kept 6 bases outside the gene matches. Germline CDR1 and CDR2: LGHDT and YNNKEL (reference sequence). The CDR3 sequence is 14 residues long. The CDR3 spells CASRRASGSYEQYF. The CDR3 nucleotides read TGTGCCAGCAGGCGGGCTAGCGGTTCCTACGAGCAGTACTTC.

This clonotype was counted at least ten times. The V call is TRBV5-1, the J call TRBJ1-1; D remains unclear. The CDR3 consists of 14 residues. CDR1 and CDR2 from the germline V gene are SGHRS and YFSETQ. V was shortened by 0 bases and J by 0 bases, with 6 bases between the two germline ends. The CDR3 nucleotides are TGCGCCAGCAGCTTGGCAGGAATGAACACTGAAGCTTTCTTT. Protein: CASSLAGMNTEAFF.

This clonotype was detected a few times. The chain recombines TRBV9 with TRBJ2-3, with D tentatively TRBD2 (5 bases). The V and J ends lost 2 bases and 4 bases respectively, with 14 bases between them. Germline loops: CDR1 SGDLS, CDR2 YYNGEE. The CDR3 contains 15 residues. CDR3 in DNA: TGTGCCAGCAGCGTGTCGGGATTTGGGGCAGATACGCAGTATTTT. Translating gives CASSVSGFGADTQYF.

This chain connects TRBV4-1 to TRBJ2-5; 12 bases line up with TRBD2. Germline CDR1 and CDR2: MGHRA and YSYEKL. Trimming at V came to 4 bases and at J to 1 base, leaving 4 bases not matched to a gene. The CDR3 consists of 16 residues. As DNA, the CDR3 is TGCGCCAGCAGCCGTGAACTAGCGGGGGGCCAAGAGACCCAGTACTTC. It is translated as CASSRELAGGQETQYF.

The chain has TRBV5-1 and TRBJ1-1; D is possibly TRBD1 (6 bases). This CDR3 has 15 residues. Germline V lookup: CDR1 SGHRS, CDR2 YFSETQ. V lost 0 bases to trimming and J lost 5 bases, with 14 bases between them. Here the CDR3 reads CASSLGGTGKTEAFF. The CDR3 coding sequence is TGCGCCAGCAGCTTGGGGGGTACAGGGAAGACTGAAGCTTTCTTT.

The chain links TRBV28 to TRBJ2-7, with 9 bases identical to TRBD1. The CDR3 is 17 amino acids. Germline V gene lookup returns CDR1 MDHEN and CDR2 SYDVKM. The J segment lost 3 bases and the V segment lost 6 bases, leaving 15 bases of the junction unmatched. DNA of the CDR3: TGTGCCAGCAGAGGACAGGGGATCGGGCCGCCGGGCTACGAGCAGTACTTC. This codes for CASRGQGIGPPGYEQYF.